These 14 T cell receptor beta chains originate from one sample sequenced in a study of T-cell reconstitution after alpha-beta-depleted transplantation in children. A library of TCRbeta sequences, prepared with unique molecular identifiers, was generated. TCRdb analysed the PCR reads with MiXCR anew, one entry per CDR3 protein. The sample has hundreds of thousands of distinct CDR3 sequences, roughly a tenth seen once; the top ten hold 4% to 5%. This specimen was PBMCs from the stem cell graft donor, taken from the stem cell graft. The receptors shown here come from a human donor who donated a stem cell graft to a child with acute myeloid leukemia.

The chain joins TRBV2 to TRBJ2-7; the D gene is possibly TRBD2 (6 bases). Germline-derived CDR1 and CDR2 are SNHLY and FYNNEI. The CDR3 has 15 amino acids. Trimming removed 9 bases at V and 3 bases at J, with 21 bases between. This CDR3 is CASLKSGLIDYEQYF. The CDR3 nucleotides are TGTGCCAGTCTAAAAAGCGGACTAATCGACTACGAGCAGTACTTC.

This clonotype was observed a few times. The chain uses TRBV5-1 and TRBJ2-1; TRBD2 matches at 7 bases. This CDR3 has 15 residues. V was pared by 0 bases and J by 5 bases, with 5 bases of the junction left unmatched. The germline CDR1 and CDR2 sequences are SGHRS and YFSETQ. The CDR3 coding sequence is TGCGCCAGCAGCTTGGGGTCTAGCGGAAACAATGAGCAGTTCTTC. This sequence encodes CASSLGSSGNNEQFF.

This clonotype was picked up many times. This chain connects TRBV7-2 to TRBJ2-1, with TRBD2 matching 11 bases. The CDR3 runs to 15 residues. Trimming removed 5 bases from V and 7 bases from J; junction bases left unmatched: 7. Germline CDR1 SGHTA, CDR2 FQGNSA. CDR3 coding DNA: TGTGCCAGCAGCCCAACTAGCGGGGGCCTTAATGAGCAGTTCTTC. Translated: CASSPTSGGLNEQFF.

This chain uses TRBV6-1 with TRBJ2-1; D possibly matches TRBD1 or TRBD2 (5 bases each). Trimming stripped 4 bases from V and 3 bases from J, with 13 bases between. Germline V gene lookup returns CDR1 MNHNS and CDR2 SASEGT. The CDR3 runs 15 residues. For the CDR3, the DNA is TGTGCCAGCAGTGCCGGGACCCTCGTCTACAATGAGCAGTTCTTC. Amino acids: CASSAGTLVYNEQFF.

This clonotype was picked up many times. V usage is TRBV6-2 or TRBV6-3 and J usage is TRBJ2-6; a possible D gene is TRBD2 (6 bases). CDR1 MNHEY and CDR2 SVGEGT come from the germline V gene. V shed 2 bases and J shed 11 bases, with 16 bases lying between them. CDR3 length: 15 residues. CDR3 sequence reads: CASSYPRDGADVLTF. The CDR3 bases are TGTGCCAGCAGTTACCCGCGGGACGGTGCTGACGTCCTGACTTTC.

This clonotype was recorded at least ten times. The V call is TRBV12-3 or TRBV12-4, the J call TRBJ1-4; D is unclear. The ends were cut back, 2 bases at V and 6 bases at J, with 13 bases in the middle. This CDR3 comprises 15 residues. This CDR3 is CASSLRASQDEKLFF. CDR3 in DNA: TGTGCCAGCAGTTTACGGGCTTCTCAAGATGAAAAACTGTTTTTT.

The V call is TRBV6-2 or TRBV6-3, the J call TRBJ1-2; 9 bases line up with TRBD1. The CDR3 extends over 14 amino acids. Germline loops: CDR1 MNHEY, CDR2 SVGEGT. Losses at the gene ends were 6 bases for V and 8 bases for J; bases not matched to a gene: 10. CDR3 residues: CASRLGQGEFGYTF. The CDR3 coding sequence is TGTGCCAGCAGATTGGGACAGGGTGAATTCGGCTACACCTTC.

This clonotype was detected a few times. The chain couples TRBV7-2 to TRBJ2-3; D unclear. The CDR3 consists of 15 residues. The V end was cut by 5 bases, the J end by 6 bases, with 18 bases between. The V gene's germline CDR1 is SGHTA and CDR2 FQGNSA. The CDR3 DNA reads as TGTGCCAGCAGCCGCCGGGCGGTGGGGTGGGATACGCAGTATTTT. Protein: CASSRRAVGWDTQYF.

This clonotype came up a few times. This chain joins TRBV7-2 and TRBJ2-4; TRBD1 matches 7 bases. The CDR3 runs to 15 residues. Germline CDR1 SGHTA, CDR2 FQGNSA. The V gene end was trimmed by 1 base and the J gene end by 6 bases; junction bases not matched to a gene: 6. The CDR3, as DNA: TGTGCCAGCAGCTTAGACAGGGGCGCGGGAAACATTCAGTACTTC. Amino acid sequence: CASSLDRGAGNIQYF.

The table lists this clonotype with a few counts. The V and J genes are TRBV29-1 and TRBJ2-5, with 8 bases that match TRBD1. CDR1 is SQVTM, CDR2 ANQGSEA, per germline. The V gene end was trimmed by 5 bases and the J gene end by 5 bases; junction bases not matched to a gene: 10. The CDR3 contains 14 residues. The CDR3 region has the DNA TGCAGCGTTAAGTTACAGGGGGTTTTGGAGACCCAGTACTTC. As protein: CSVKLQGVLETQYF.

This clonotype has at least ten counts. The genes are TRBV29-1 and TRBJ1-1; the D is unclear. Trimming removed 4 bases from V and 1 base from J, with 7 bases in between. Germline CDR1 reads SQVTM; CDR2 reads ANQGSEA. The CDR3 sequence is 12 residues long. DNA of the CDR3: TGCAGCGTTGTAGGATCGAACACTGAAGCTTTCTTT. Translating it yields CSVVGSNTEAFF. The entire variable domain, with the rest obtained from reference TRBV29-1 and TRBJ1-1, is as follows: SAVISQKPSRDICQRGTSLTIQCQVDSQVTMMFWYRQQPGQSLTLIATANQGSEATYESGFVIDKFPISRPNLTFSTLTVSNMSPEDSSIYLCSVVGSNTEAFFGQGTRLTVV.

This sequence joins TRBV3-1 and TRBJ2-7, with TRBD2 matching over 7 bases. The CDR3 is made up of 15 amino acids. Germline CDR1 reads LGHDT; CDR2 reads YNNKEL (reference sequence). The junction had 12 bases not matched to a gene; V was cut back by 8 bases and J by 2 bases. The CDR3 sequence: CASQMGLLGTYEQYF. CDR3 bases: TGTGCCAGCCAGATGGGACTACTTGGAACCTACGAGCAGTACTTC.

The sample holds a few counts of this clonotype. The J gene is TRBJ1-5, the V gene TRBV5-1, with D maybe TRBD1 (5 bases). V dropped 7 bases and J dropped 2 bases, with 16 bases sitting between them. The CDR3 totals 15 residues. The germline V gene has CDR1 SGHRS and CDR2 YFSETQ. The CDR3 is CASRLGGSGNQPQHF. DNA of the CDR3: TGCGCCAGCCGTTTGGGGGGGAGCGGCAATCAGCCCCAGCATTTT. Full variable domain (missing parts from reference TRBV5-1 and TRBJ1-5): KAGVTQTPRYLIKTRGQQVTLSCSPISGHRSVSWYQQTPGQGLQFLFEYFSETQRNKGNFPGRFSGRQFSNSRSEMNVSTLELGDSALYLCASRLGGSGNQPQHFGDGTRLSIL.

Many counts were recorded for this clonotype. V gene TRBV28 combines with J gene TRBJ1-2; D is uncertain. The CDR3 has 12 amino acids. CDR1 and CDR2 from the germline V gene are MDHEN and SYDVKM. V was trimmed by 5 bases and J by 4 bases, leaving 8 bases between them. CDR3 DNA sequence: TGTGCCAGCAGTCCCCCGGGCTATGGCTACACCTTC. It codes for CASSPPGYGYTF.